This T cell receptor (beta chain) was profiled in a study of T cell responses to AZD1222 COVID-19 vaccine. Study as a whole: Analysis merged second doses at about 4 or about 12 weeks.

Concerning this clone itself: What it binds is not known.

TCRdb's table, derived via immunoSEQ multiplex PCR, lists solely in-frame clones and lacks some. The sample consists of some 130,000 clones, 93% of them appearing once. This CDR3 contains 13 residues. The V and J ends lost 4 bases and 3 bases respectively, with 7 bases between them. General study results and limits: Unmutated regions of variants are reportedly targeted by nearly half of spike-specific TCRs. Baseline antibody screening turned up just six or seven seropositive AZD1222 recipients. CD4 TCRs covered the whole spike, strongest at regions 160-218 and 743-854.

The receptor comes from an adult in good health. The specimen was peripheral blood, collected on day 0 of AZD1222 vaccination. The chain joins TRBV12-3 or TRBV12-4 to TRBJ2-1, with TRBD2 as a possible D gene (5 bases). CDR3 region: CASSWTFYNEQFF. The CDR3 coding sequence is TGTGCCAGCAGTTGGACTTTCTACAATGAGCAGTTCTTC.